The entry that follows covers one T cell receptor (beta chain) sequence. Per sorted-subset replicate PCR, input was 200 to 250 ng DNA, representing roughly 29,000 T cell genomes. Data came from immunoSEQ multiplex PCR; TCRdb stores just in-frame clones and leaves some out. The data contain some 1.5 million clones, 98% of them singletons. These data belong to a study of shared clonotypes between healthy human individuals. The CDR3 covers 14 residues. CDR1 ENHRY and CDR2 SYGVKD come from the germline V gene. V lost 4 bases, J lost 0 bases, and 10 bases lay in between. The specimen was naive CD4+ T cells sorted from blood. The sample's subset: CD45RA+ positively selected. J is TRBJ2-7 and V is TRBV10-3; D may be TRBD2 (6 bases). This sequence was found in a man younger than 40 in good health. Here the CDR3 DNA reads TGTGCCATCAGTGGGTTACTAGCCTCCTACGAGCAGTACTTC. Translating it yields CAISGLLASYEQYF.